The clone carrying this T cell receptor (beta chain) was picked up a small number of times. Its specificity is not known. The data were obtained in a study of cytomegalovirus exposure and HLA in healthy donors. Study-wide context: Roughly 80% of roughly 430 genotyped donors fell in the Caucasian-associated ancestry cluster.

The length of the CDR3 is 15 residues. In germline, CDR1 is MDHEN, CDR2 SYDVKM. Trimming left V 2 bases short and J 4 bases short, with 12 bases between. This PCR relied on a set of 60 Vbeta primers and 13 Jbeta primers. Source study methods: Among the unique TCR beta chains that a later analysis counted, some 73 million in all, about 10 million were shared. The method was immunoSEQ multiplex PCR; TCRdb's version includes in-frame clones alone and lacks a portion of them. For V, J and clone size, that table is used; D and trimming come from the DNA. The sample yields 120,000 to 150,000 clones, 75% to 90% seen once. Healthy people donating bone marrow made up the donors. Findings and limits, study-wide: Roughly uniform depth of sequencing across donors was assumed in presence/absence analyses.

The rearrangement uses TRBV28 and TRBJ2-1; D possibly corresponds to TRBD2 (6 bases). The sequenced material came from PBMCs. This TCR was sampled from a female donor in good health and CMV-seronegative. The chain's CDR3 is CASSLPGDNYNEQFF. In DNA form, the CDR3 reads TGTGCCAGCAGTTTACCGGGAGATAATTACAATGAGCAGTTCTTC.